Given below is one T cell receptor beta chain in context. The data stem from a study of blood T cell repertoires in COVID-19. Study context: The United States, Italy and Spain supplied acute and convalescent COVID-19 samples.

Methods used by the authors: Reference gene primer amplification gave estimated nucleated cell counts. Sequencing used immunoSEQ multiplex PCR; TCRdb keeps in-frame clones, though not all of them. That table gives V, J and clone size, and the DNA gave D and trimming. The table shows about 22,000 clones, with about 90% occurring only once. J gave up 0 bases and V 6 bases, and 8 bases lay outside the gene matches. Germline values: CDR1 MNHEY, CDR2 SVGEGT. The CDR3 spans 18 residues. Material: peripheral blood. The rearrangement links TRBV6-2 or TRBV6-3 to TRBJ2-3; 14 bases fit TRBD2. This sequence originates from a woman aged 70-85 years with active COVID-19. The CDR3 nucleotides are TGTGCCAGCAGCTCGGGACTAGCGGGAGCTTATAGCACAGATACGCAGTATTTT. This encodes CASSSGLAGAYSTDTQYF.